The sequence of this T cell receptor beta chain was determined in a study of T cell changes during pregnancy in multiple sclerosis. Sequencing was performed with immunoSEQ multiplex PCR; in TCRdb, only in-frame clones are kept and a portion is missing. The table records around 55,000 clones, 94% of them present only once. From germline, CDR1 is SGHNT and CDR2 YENEEA. There are 14 residues in the CDR3. The trim removed 5 bases at V and 5 bases at J, leaving 7 bases unmatched. The sequencing here drew on CD8+ T cells from peripheral blood mononuclear cells, taken in the third trimester of pregnancy. The clonotype was recovered from a female donor with multiple sclerosis, enrolled in a pregnancy study. The chain couples TRBV11-3 to TRBJ2-3, with 7 positions matching TRBD2. The DNA for the CDR3 is TGTGCCAGCAGCCTAGCGGAGGAGGGAGATACGCAGTATTTT. This sequence encodes CASSLAEEGDTQYF.